The T cell receptor (beta chain) under discussion was sequenced for a study of T cell repertoires in cytomegalovirus infection (dated by TCRdb to the late 2010s). About the study as a whole: The HLA type of each donor mattered for the analysis, because public TCR beta signatures pointed to carriage of CMV infection along with the matching HLA type. On the study overall, not on this receptor specifically: The ex vivo response was dominated by HLA-C-restricted CMV-specific TCR beta clonotypes, which also provided the single most frequent clonotype in two of eight donors. Cumulative frequency of public TCR beta family members discriminated carriers of CMV infection plus the relevant HLA type in this cohort and an independent 352-donor cohort.

This clonotype was found many times. What antigen it recognizes has not been identified. No much larger clone is present one base from it, and per-base qualities are unavailable. Sequencer: Illumina HiSeq 1500. TCRdb trimmed public reads at Q25 via fastp, called clones via MiXCR and kept in-frame beta chains. Each record represents a unique CDR3 protein, reported with the most common genes and DNA among its rows. This sample gives hundreds of thousands of distinct CDR3 sequences in total; 15% to 20% of them show up just once. The biggest ten clones account for approximately 12% of the sample. The junction carries 6 bases between V and J, which are trimmed by 3 bases and 1 base respectively. In the germline V gene, CDR1 corresponds to SNHLY and CDR2 to FYNNEI. The CDR3, cysteine through phenylalanine, is 13 amino acids long. The kept DNA is CDR3 alone, 39 bases in frame from the first base.

The sequence is built from TRBV2 and TRBJ1-1; a confident D gene designation cannot be given. Specimen: PBMCs. The source is a human donor in good health (CMV status not recorded). Some clones in this sample may be carry-over from other donors' samples. The CDR3 protein is CASSDPGNTEAFF. The nucleotide sequence reads TGTGCCAGCAGTGACCCGGGGAACACTGAAGCTTTCTTT.